This T cell receptor beta chain was recorded in a study of cytotoxic CD8 clonotypes in ibrutinib-treated CLL. As for the study in general: Included were roughly ten relapsed/refractory and about 15 treatment-naive patients, of whom roughly 17 were IGHV unmutated. With a range of 6 to 36, the median treatment time before response samples were taken was roughly 12 months. General study results and limits: Higher clonality was seen at ibrutinib response and a return toward baseline at progression.

Profiling relied on immunoSEQ multiplex PCR, and the TCRdb table lists in-frame clones only, not all of them. The sample records roughly 300,000 clones, 70% to 80% being singletons. Genomic DNA (around 2 micrograms) was obtained from cryopreserved PBMCs for construction of TCR beta libraries. With respect to this clone: What it binds is unknown.

This receptor was identified in a human donor with chronic lymphocytic leukemia. The sequencing used PBMCs, collected at disease progression, from a patient treated with ibrutinib.

This CDR3 is CAISEFRGVNTEAFF. The CDR3 DNA follows: TGTGCCATCAGTGAGTTTCGGGGTGTGAACACTGAAGCTTTCTTT. This chain connects TRBV10-3 to TRBJ1-1; no firm D call. V lost 1 base, J lost 0 bases, and 9 bases lay in between. CDR1 is ENHRY and CDR2 is SYGVKD in the germline V gene. The CDR3 totals 15 residues.